This entry lists 28 T cell receptor beta chains sequenced from one sample in a study of vaccination and CD4 T cells after COVID-19 (dated by TCRdb to between 2021 and 2022). This sample's treatment or condition label indicates: roughly 10-day PBMC culture with coronavirus spike peptide pools or control peptides (ViraFEST assay). What these receptors recognize is not known. Preparation of the library involved PCR. The data were produced on an Illumina iSeq 100. DNA from cultured CD4+ T cells underwent TCR sequencing with the Oncomine TCR Beta short-read assay at the Johns Hopkins FTIC core. TCRdb took the public reads, trimmed them with fastp at Q25, ran MiXCR for clone calling and kept in-frame beta chains. When rows share a CDR3 protein, they turn into one entry using the most common DNA and genes. The sample has approximately 4,200 distinct CDR3 sequences on record, around a fifth of them singletons. Together, the top ten hold 15% to 20% of the sample.

The sequencing sample was made of CD4+ T cells from blood, cultured in vitro. These receptors all stem from a human donor who had recovered from COVID-19.

This chain connects TRBV10-1 to TRBJ1-5; D gene uncertain. Looked up from germline, CDR1 is WNHNN and CDR2 is SYGVQD (reference sequence). This CDR3 comprises 14 residues. Trimming shortened V by 6 bases and J by 6 bases, and 15 bases separated the two germline ends. Written as DNA, the CDR3 is TGCGCCAGCAGGGAGACAACTCCGGGTCAGCCCCAGCATTTT. Residues: CASRETTPGQPQHF.

This clonotype occurred a few times. The rearrangement joins TRBV6-5 to TRBJ1-5; D gene uncertain. CDR1 and CDR2 from the germline V gene are MNHEY and SVGAGI. The length of the CDR3 is 14 residues. Trimming took off 2 bases at V and 3 bases at J, with 8 bases between the two ends. CDR3 DNA: TGTGCCAGCAGTTACGTGGGCTACAATCAGCCCCAGCATTTT. This codes for CASSYVGYNQPQHF.

This chain connects TRBV30 to TRBJ1-2; D is unresolved. Trimming stripped 3 bases from V and 0 bases from J, with 14 bases between. This CDR3 has 15 amino acids. Germline lookup yields CDR1 GTSNPN and CDR2 SVGIG (reference sequence). As DNA, the CDR3 is TGTGCCTGGAGCCCCTCCCTACTCTCTAACTATGGCTACACCTTC. Translated: CAWSPSLLSNYGYTF.

The V gene is TRBV19, the J gene TRBJ2-5; D is tentatively TRBD1 or TRBD2 (5 bases each). This CDR3 has 16 residues. In germline, CDR1 is LNHDA, CDR2 SQIVND (reference sequence). V shed 9 bases and J shed 0 bases, with 20 bases lying between them. The CDR3, as DNA: TGTGCCAGCAGCTATTCCGGGGCGGGCTACCAAGAGACCCAGTACTTC. It translates to CASSYSGAGYQETQYF. The variable domain in full, completed from reference TRBV19 and TRBJ2-5, reads DGGITQSPKYLFRKEGQNVTLSCEQNLNHDAMYWYRQDPGQGLRLIYYSQIVNDFQKGDIAEGYSVSREKKESFPLTVTSAQKNPTAFYLCASSYSGAGYQETQYFGPGTRLLVL.

Worth noting for this clonotype: Being one base from a much bigger clone, this may be a read error. The chain couples TRBV7-8 to TRBJ1-2; possibly TRBD1 for D (6 bases). CDR1 is SGHVS and CDR2 is FQNEAQ in the germline V gene. This CDR3 is 16 amino acids long. CDR3 residues: CVSSLSLSRGIYGYTF. CDR3 nucleotide sequence: TGTGTCAGCAGCTTAAGCCTGAGCAGGGGTATCTATGGCTACACCTTC.

In this sample, this clonotype is medium-sized (0.01 to 0.1%). The chain couples TRBV27 to TRBJ1-6; no firm D call. There are 13 residues in the CDR3. Trimming took off 6 bases at V and 6 bases at J, with 9 bases between the two ends. Looked up from germline, CDR1 is MNHEY and CDR2 is SMNVEV (reference sequence). The CDR3 reads CASRSRINSPLHF. The CDR3 bases are TGTGCCAGCAGAAGTAGGATTAATTCACCCCTCCACTTT.

This clonotype is labeled as medium-sized. The chain has TRBV19 and TRBJ1-5; possibly TRBD1 for D (5 bases). Trimming shortened V by 8 bases and J by 8 bases, and 16 bases separated the two germline ends. The CDR3 length is 13 residues. CDR1 LNHDA and CDR2 SQIVND come from the germline V gene (reference sequence). CDR3 loop: CASGIVGDKPQHF. Here the CDR3 DNA reads TGTGCCAGTGGGATTGTAGGGGATAAGCCCCAGCATTTT.

This clonotype was seen a few times. The chain has TRBV15 and TRBJ2-1; D possibly corresponds to TRBD1 (7 bases). Germline V lookup: CDR1 LNHNV, CDR2 YYDKDF (reference sequence). The V gene lost 5 bases and the J gene lost 4 bases, with 18 bases spanning the gap. CDR3 length equals 16 residues. The CDR3 coding sequence is TGTGCCACCAGCCCCCGGGGCAGGGGGGAGTACAATGAGCAGTTCTTC. Translating gives CATSPRGRGEYNEQFF. Variable domain in full (rest from reference TRBV15 and TRBJ2-1): DAMVIQNPRYQVTQFGKPVTLSCSQTLNHNVMYWYQQKSSQAPKLLFHYYDKDFNNEADTPDNFQSRRPNTSFCFLDIRSPGLGDTAMYLCATSPRGRGEYNEQFFGPGTRLTVL.

This clonotype turned up a few times. The CDR3 coding sequence is TGTGCCTGGAGTATGGGGGCCGTGACCCAGTACTTC. This encodes CAWSMGAVTQYF. V gene TRBV30 combines with J gene TRBJ2-5; a weak D match, TRBD1 (6 bases). V lost 2 bases and J lost 7, with 11 bases in between. Germline CDR1 GTSNPN, CDR2 SVGIG (reference sequence). CDR3 length equals 12 residues.

This clonotype was seen a few times. The chain couples TRBV10-1 to TRBJ2-7, with TRBD1 matching over 8 bases. Germline V gene sequence: CDR1 WNHNN, CDR2 SYGVQD (reference sequence). The CDR3 extends over 14 amino acids. V lost 2 bases to trimming and J lost 7 bases; unmatched junction nucleotides: 7. The CDR3 nucleotides are TGCGCCAGCAGTGAGCGAACCGACAGGGGTGAGCAGTACTTC. It yields the protein CASSERTDRGEQYF.

This clonotype has only a few counts. The genes are TRBV2 and TRBJ2-1; D may be TRBD1 (6 bases). This CDR3 is built from 15 residues. Germline V lookup: CDR1 SNHLY, CDR2 FYNNEI. V shed 4 bases and J shed 0 bases, with 10 bases lying between them. For the CDR3, the DNA is TGTGCCAGCAGTGCGAGGGGGAGCTCCTACAATGAGCAGTTCTTC. Translation gives CASSARGSSYNEQFF.

This clonotype has just a few counts. V usage is TRBV21-1 and J usage is TRBJ2-3; the D call TRBD1 from the table was never checked on the DNA. TRBV21-1 is described as a pseudogene. This CDR3 comprises 16 residues. CDR3 bases: TGTGCCAGCAGCAAGGAACAGGGGGGGGATCAGGATACGCAGTATTTT. Translated, it gives CASSKEQGGDQDTQYF.

By its share, this clonotype is medium-sized. The chain links TRBV11-2 to TRBJ2-1, with 9 bases fitting TRBD2. This CDR3 has 15 residues. CDR1 and CDR2 (germline): SGHAT, FQNNGV. The junction had 6 bases not matched to a gene; V was cut back by 1 base and J by 8 bases. DNA of the CDR3: TGTGCCAGCAGCTTAGGGGCGGGGGGGCGGCATGAGCAGTTCTTC. Translating it yields CASSLGAGGRHEQFF.

In this sample, this clonotype is medium-sized (0.01 to 0.1%). The chain carries TRBV12-3 or TRBV12-4 and TRBJ1-2, with TRBD1 matching 8 bases. V dropped 2 bases and J dropped 6; count of bases not matched to a gene: 5. The CDR3 covers 14 residues. The CDR3 DNA follows: TGTGCCAGCAGTTTATACAGGGGGATGAATGGCTACACCTTC. Translation gives CASSLYRGMNGYTF.

Remarks on this clonotype: A much larger clone differs from this one at a single base, so this may be a read error. The chain joins TRBV27 to TRBJ2-7, with D perhaps matching TRBD2 (5 bases). The CDR3 is made up of 15 amino acids. Trimming removed 11 bases from V and 0 bases from J, with 20 bases in between. Germline V CDR1 and CDR2: MNHEY, SMNVEV (reference sequence). CDR3 in DNA: TGTGCCTGCACTCCCATCGGGGTCACCTCCTACGAGCAGTACTTC. Translated, it gives CACTPIGVTSYEQYF.

Turning to this clonotype: One end of the junction is discordant with germline, which a read error may explain. The chain links TRBV7-3 to TRBJ1-1; no clear D gene. The CDR3 runs 15 residues. CDR1 and CDR2 from the germline V gene are SGHTA and FQGTGA. For the CDR3, the DNA is TGTGCCAGCAGCTTAAACCCCGGGGTGAACACTGGAGCTTTCTTT. Residues: CASSLNPGVNTGAFF.

The CDR3 DNA reads as TGTGCCAGCAGTTTTAGGGGCCGAGGGGTACAAGAGACCCAGTACTTC. As protein: CASSFRGRGVQETQYF. The rearrangement links TRBV28 to TRBJ2-5; tentatively, D is TRBD1 or TRBD2 (5 bases each). CDR1 and CDR2 (germline): MDHEN, SYDVKM. The V and J ends lost 3 bases and 2 bases respectively, with 16 bases between them. The CDR3 contains 16 residues.

This clonotype was seen a few times. The genes are TRBV2 and TRBJ2-7, with D perhaps TRBD1 or TRBD2 (5 bases each). From germline, CDR1 is SNHLY and CDR2 FYNNEI. V lost 4 bases and J lost 0, with 7 bases in between. This CDR3 is 13 amino acids long. The CDR3 sequence is CASSVGTSYEQYF. Written as DNA, the CDR3 is TGTGCCAGCAGTGTTGGGACCTCCTACGAGCAGTACTTC.

This clonotype is medium-sized in the sample. The chain combines TRBV6-2 or TRBV6-3 with TRBJ2-7; tentatively, D is TRBD1 (7 bases). The CDR3 runs to 14 residues. CDR1 and CDR2 (germline): MNHEY, SVGEGT. Trimming shortened V by 5 bases and J by 9 bases, and 20 bases separated the two germline ends. The CDR3 bases are TGTGCCAGCAGTGCGGGACAGATTTTACAGGTGCAGTACTTC. This sequence encodes CASSAGQILQVQYF.

This chain uses TRBV2 with TRBJ2-1; D gene uncertain. The V end was cut by 7 bases, the J end by 4 bases, with 11 bases between. CDR3 length: 13 residues. The germline V gene encodes CDR1 SNHLY and CDR2 FYNNEI. The CDR3 DNA follows: TGTGCCAGCATGGGCAGAATTTACAATGAGCAGTTCTTC. Amino acid sequence: CASMGRIYNEQFF.

This rearrangement joins TRBV10-3 to TRBJ2-3, with D perhaps being TRBD1 or TRBD2 (7 bases each). The CDR3 contains 15 residues. Germline assignment: CDR1 ENHRY and CDR2 SYGVKD. V shed 6 bases and J shed 2 bases, with 15 bases lying between them. In DNA form, the CDR3 reads TGTGCCATCAGAGCGGGACAGCCCTTCACAGATACGCAGTATTTT. Translated: CAIRAGQPFTDTQYF.

The genes are TRBV12-3 or TRBV12-4 and TRBJ2-2, with D tentatively TRBD1 or TRBD2 (5 bases each). This CDR3 region has 15 residues. The V gene lost 1 base and the J gene lost 2 bases, with 8 bases spanning the gap. CDR3 nucleotide sequence: TGTGCCAGCAGTTTAGTGGGGACCAACACCGGGGAGCTGTTTTTT. Residues: CASSLVGTNTGELFF.

A word on this clonotype: A read error may be the cause here, since a much bigger clone is one base away. The chain recombines TRBV6-1 with TRBJ1-5, with no clear D. The length of the CDR3 is 19 residues. From germline, CDR1 is MNHNS and CDR2 SASEGT. Trimming removed 7 bases at V and 0 bases at J, with 25 bases between. Here the CDR3 DNA reads TGTGCCAGCACCCTCACAGTAACCTTGGGCCGCATTAGCAATCAGCCCCAGCATTTT. It encodes CASTLTVTLGRISNQPQHF.

The rearrangement links TRBV4-1 to TRBJ2-5; 11 nucleotides agree with TRBD2. The junction had 4 bases not matched to a gene; V was cut back by 1 base and J by 0 bases. Germline V CDR1 and CDR2: MGHRA, YSYEKL. This CDR3 region has 17 residues. The CDR3 sequence: CASSQGLAGTHQETQYF. As DNA, the CDR3 is TGCGCCAGCAGCCAAGGACTAGCGGGGACCCACCAAGAGACCCAGTACTTC.

This sequence joins TRBV2 and TRBJ2-3; possibly TRBD2 for D (5 bases). Germline loops: CDR1 SNHLY, CDR2 FYNNEI. V lost 5 bases to trimming and J lost 1 base, with 10 bases between them. This CDR3 is built from 14 residues. CDR3 protein: CASSLRRGTDTQYF. The CDR3 region has the DNA TGTGCCAGCAGTCTTAGGCGGGGCACAGATACGCAGTATTTT.

The CDR3, as DNA: TGTGCCAGCAGCTCGGGGACCCTCGCAGATACGCAGTATTTT. It specifies CASSSGTLADTQYF. The J gene is TRBJ2-3, the V gene TRBV11-3; D possibly uses TRBD1 or TRBD2 (5 bases each). Trimming shortened V by 4 bases and J by 4 bases, and 12 bases separated the two germline ends. The CDR3 covers 14 residues. Germline CDR1 and CDR2: SGHNT and YENEEA.

A few counts support this clonotype. V gene TRBV19 combines with J gene TRBJ2-5; the match to TRBD2 covers 15 bases. Germline loops: CDR1 LNHDA, CDR2 SQIVND (reference sequence). The CDR3 is 15 residues long. The J segment lost 5 bases and the V segment lost 6 bases, leaving 4 bases of the junction unmatched. CDR3 in DNA: TGTGCCAGTAGGGGACTAGCGGGGGGTGAGGAGACCCAGTACTTC. It translates to CASRGLAGGEETQYF.

This clonotype appeared a few times. CDR3 DNA sequence: TGTGCCAGCAGACCCACAGCGGCAAACACTGAAGCTTTCTTT. It is translated as CASRPTAANTEAFF. The chain is built from TRBV12-3 or TRBV12-4 and TRBJ1-1; D call uncertain. V gave up 6 bases and J gave up 2 bases, with 13 bases separating them. CDR3 size: 14 residues.